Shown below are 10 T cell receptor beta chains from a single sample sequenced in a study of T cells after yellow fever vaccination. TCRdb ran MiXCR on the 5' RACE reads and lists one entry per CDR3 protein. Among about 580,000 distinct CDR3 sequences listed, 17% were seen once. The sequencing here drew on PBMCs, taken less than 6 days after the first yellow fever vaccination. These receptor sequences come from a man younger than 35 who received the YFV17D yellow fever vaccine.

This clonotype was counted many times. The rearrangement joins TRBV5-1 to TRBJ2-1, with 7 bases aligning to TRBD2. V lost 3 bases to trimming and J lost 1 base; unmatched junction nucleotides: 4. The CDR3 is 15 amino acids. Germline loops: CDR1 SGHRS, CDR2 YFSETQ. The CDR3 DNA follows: TGCGCCAGCAGCTACTCCGGGGGGTCCTACAATGAGCAGTTCTTC. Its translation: CASSYSGGSYNEQFF.

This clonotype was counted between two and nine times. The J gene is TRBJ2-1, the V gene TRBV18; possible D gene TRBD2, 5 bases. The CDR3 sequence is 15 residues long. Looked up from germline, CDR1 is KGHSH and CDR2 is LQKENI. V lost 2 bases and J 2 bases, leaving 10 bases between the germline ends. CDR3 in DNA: TGTGCCAGCTCACCAGGAGGCAGTACCTACAATGAGCAGTTCTTC. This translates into CASSPGGSTYNEQFF.

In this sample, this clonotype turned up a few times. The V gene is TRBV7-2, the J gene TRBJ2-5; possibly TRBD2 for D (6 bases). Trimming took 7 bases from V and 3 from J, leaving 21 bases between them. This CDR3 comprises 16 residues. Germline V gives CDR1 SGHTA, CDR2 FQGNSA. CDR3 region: CASTHWAGRRKETQYF. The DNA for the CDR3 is TGTGCCAGCACTCACTGGGCGGGGCGGCGCAAAGAGACCCAGTACTTC.

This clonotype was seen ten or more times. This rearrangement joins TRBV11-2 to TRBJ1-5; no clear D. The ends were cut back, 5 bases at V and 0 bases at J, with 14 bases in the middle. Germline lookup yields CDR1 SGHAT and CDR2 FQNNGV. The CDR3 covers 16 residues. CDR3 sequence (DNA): TGTGCCAGCAGCCCCCATAGGCAATATAGCAATCAGCCCCAGCATTTT. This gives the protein CASSPHRQYSNQPQHF.

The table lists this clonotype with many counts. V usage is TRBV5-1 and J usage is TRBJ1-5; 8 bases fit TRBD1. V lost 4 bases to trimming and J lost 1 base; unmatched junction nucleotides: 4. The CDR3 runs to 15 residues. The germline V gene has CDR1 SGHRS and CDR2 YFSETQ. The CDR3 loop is CASSLTGASNQPQHF. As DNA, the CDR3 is TGCGCCAGCAGCCTGACAGGGGCGAGCAATCAGCCCCAGCATTTT.

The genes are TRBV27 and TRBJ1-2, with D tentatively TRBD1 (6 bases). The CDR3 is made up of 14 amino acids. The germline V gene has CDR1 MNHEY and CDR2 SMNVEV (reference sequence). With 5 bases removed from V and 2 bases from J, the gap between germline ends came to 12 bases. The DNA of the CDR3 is TGTGCCAGCAGTGCGGGGGCGCGGAACTATGGCTACACCTTC. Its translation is CASSAGARNYGYTF.

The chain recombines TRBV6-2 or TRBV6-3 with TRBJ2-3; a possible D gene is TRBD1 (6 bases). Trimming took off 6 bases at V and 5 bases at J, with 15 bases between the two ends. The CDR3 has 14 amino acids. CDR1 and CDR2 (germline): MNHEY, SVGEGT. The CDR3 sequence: CASSPLRGIDTQYF. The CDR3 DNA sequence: TGTGCCAGCAGCCCCCTCAGGGGAATAGATACGCAGTATTTT.

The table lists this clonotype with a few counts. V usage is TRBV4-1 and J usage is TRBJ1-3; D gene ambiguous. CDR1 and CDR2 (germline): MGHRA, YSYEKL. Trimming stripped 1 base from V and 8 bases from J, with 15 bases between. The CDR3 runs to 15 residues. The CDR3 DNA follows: TGCGCCAGCAGCCAAGCGGTTTCGATCGGTGACACCATATATTTT. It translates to CASSQAVSIGDTIYF.

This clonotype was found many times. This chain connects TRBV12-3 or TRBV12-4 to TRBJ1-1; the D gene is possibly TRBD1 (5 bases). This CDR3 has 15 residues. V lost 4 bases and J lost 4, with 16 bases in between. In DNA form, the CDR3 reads TGTGCCAGCAGTTCATCGACCCGAGGGACCACTGAAGCTTTCTTT. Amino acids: CASSSSTRGTTEAFF.

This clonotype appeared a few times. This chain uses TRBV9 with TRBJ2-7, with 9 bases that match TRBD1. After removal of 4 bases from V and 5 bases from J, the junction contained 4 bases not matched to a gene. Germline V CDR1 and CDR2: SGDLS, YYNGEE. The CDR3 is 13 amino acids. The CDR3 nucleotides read TGTGCCAGCAGCTCCCGGACAGGGGACGAGCAGTACGTC. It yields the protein CASSSRTGDEQYV.